This passage covers 18 T cell receptor beta chains from one sample sequenced in a study of spatial heterogeneity in lung cancer. Via MiXCR, TCRdb re-called the 5' RACE reads, giving one row per CDR3 protein. Of 25,000 or so distinct CDR3 sequences listed, 3% to 4% are singletons. Time point: sample taken at primary tumor resection. Unsorted whole RNA of tumor, nontumor lung or frozen PBMC was sequenced. Specimen: PBMCs, collected at surgery. The receptors here all came from a female donor with early-stage non-small cell lung cancer.

In this sample, this clonotype turned up many times. The V gene is TRBV2, the J gene TRBJ2-1, with unresolved D. The CDR3 is made up of 14 amino acids. V was clipped by 4 bases and J by 4 bases, with 11 bases between them. The germline CDR1 and CDR2 sequences are SNHLY and FYNNEI. The CDR3 region is CASSGSGAYNEQFF. The CDR3 nucleotides read TGTGCCAGCAGTGGCTCAGGAGCTTACAATGAGCAGTTCTTC. Full variable domain (rest looked up from reference TRBV2 and TRBJ2-1): EPEVTQTPSHQVTQMGQEVILRCVPISNHLYFYWYRQILGQKVEFLVSFYNNEISEKSEIFDDQFSVERPDGSNFTLKIRSTKLEDSAMYFCASSGSGAYNEQFFGPGTRLTVL.

This clonotype was seen many times. A clone one base away is much larger, so this may be a read error. The rearrangement links TRBV15 to TRBJ2-3; 7 nucleotides line up with TRBD2. The CDR3 sequence is 13 residues long. The germline CDR1 and CDR2 sequences are LNHNV and YYDKDF (reference sequence). V was pared by 5 bases and J by 1 base, with 0 bases of the junction left unmatched. The CDR3 coding sequence is TGTGCCACCAGCCTAGCGGGCACAGATACGCAGTATTTT. Its protein product is CATSLAGTDTQYF.

This clonotype was found many times. This chain uses TRBV2 with TRBJ2-7; D uncertain. V dropped 2 bases and J dropped 2 bases, with 13 bases sitting between them. Germline CDR1 SNHLY, CDR2 FYNNEI. The CDR3 runs to 15 residues. CDR3 region: CASSEISSVTYEQYF. In DNA form, the CDR3 reads TGTGCCAGCAGTGAAATATCAAGCGTTACCTACGAGCAGTACTTC. The whole variable domain, remainder taken from reference TRBV2 and TRBJ2-7, is EPEVTQTPSHQVTQMGQEVILRCVPISNHLYFYWYRQILGQKVEFLVSFYNNEISEKSEIFDDQFSVERPDGSNFTLKIRSTKLEDSAMYFCASSEISSVTYEQYFGPGTRLTVT.

At least ten counts were recorded for this clonotype. CDR3 in amino acids: CASSGGNTEAFF. The CDR3 DNA sequence: TGTGCCAGCAGTGGGGGGAACACTGAAGCTTTCTTT. The chain has TRBV2 and TRBJ1-1; no firm D call. CDR3 length equals 12 residues. Germline CDR1 reads SNHLY; CDR2 reads FYNNEI. V was trimmed by 4 bases and J by 1 base, leaving 4 bases between them.

This clonotype has a handful of counts. The chain is built from TRBV5-4 and TRBJ1-1; no clear D. The V and J ends lost 1 base and 3 bases respectively, with 13 bases between them. This CDR3 contains 15 residues. Germline V gene data show CDR1 as SGHNT and CDR2 as YYREEE (reference sequence). The CDR3 is CASSLRLPGYTEAFF. The CDR3 DNA is TGTGCCAGCAGCTTGAGGCTCCCCGGGTACACTGAAGCTTTCTTT.

The sample holds many counts of this clonotype. The chain links TRBV7-9 to TRBJ2-7, with TRBD1 as a possible D gene (6 bases). The germline V and J ends were trimmed by 3 bases and 7 bases, with 19 bases remaining between them. There are 15 residues in the CDR3. The germline gives CDR1 SEHNR, CDR2 FQNEAQ (reference sequence). The CDR3 protein is CASSFQSGTTGEQYF. CDR3 sequence (DNA): TGTGCCAGCAGCTTCCAATCCGGGACAACGGGGGAGCAGTACTTC.

This clonotype was recorded at least ten times. V usage is TRBV7-9 and J usage is TRBJ2-1; 9 bases match TRBD2. The CDR3 runs 15 residues. The ends lost 1 base at V and 8 bases at J; junction bases unmatched: 6. The germline gives CDR1 SEHNR, CDR2 FQNEAQ (reference sequence). The CDR3 reads CASSLVIAGVYEQFF. DNA for the CDR3: TGTGCCAGCAGCTTAGTAATAGCGGGAGTCTATGAGCAGTTCTTC.

This clonotype was recorded at least ten times. The chain joins TRBV5-6 to TRBJ2-1, with 8 bases that match TRBD2. V dropped 0 bases and J dropped 6; count of bases not matched to a gene: 5. Germline V gene lookup returns CDR1 SGHDT and CDR2 YYEEEE. The CDR3 extends over 15 amino acids. CDR3 bases: TGTGCCAGCAGCTTGGTTACTAGCGGCTCCAATGAGCAGTTCTTC. Its translation is CASSLVTSGSNEQFF.

This clonotype was picked up many times. The chain is built from TRBV28 and TRBJ2-7; tentatively, D is TRBD1 (6 bases). Deletions cut 6 bases from V and 1 base from J, with 13 bases between. The CDR3 consists of 14 residues. Germline V gene data show CDR1 as MDHEN and CDR2 as SYDVKM. CDR3 sequence: CASRDSRGSYEQYF. In DNA form, the CDR3 reads TGTGCCAGCAGGGACAGTCGAGGGTCCTACGAGCAGTACTTC.

This clonotype was observed many times. The chain joins TRBV20-1 to TRBJ2-7; 8 bases fit TRBD2. V lost 2 bases, J lost 9 bases, and 12 bases stayed unmatched. Germline-derived CDR1 and CDR2 are DFQATT and SNEGSKA (reference sequence). This CDR3 is 14 amino acids long. The CDR3 bases are TGCAGTGCTAGAAAGAGCGGGAGTTTCTTCTGGCAGTACTTC. Protein product: CSARKSGSFFWQYF.

This clonotype was recorded many times. The chain links TRBV11-2 to TRBJ1-5, with no clear D. V was trimmed by 1 base and J by 3 bases, leaving 10 bases between them. CDR3 size: 15 residues. Per germline, CDR1 SGHAT and CDR2 FQNNGV. The CDR3 DNA follows: TGTGCCAGCAGCTTAGCGGCCGGGTCCAATCAGCCCCAGCATTTT. This encodes CASSLAAGSNQPQHF.

This clonotype was detected many times. This chain joins TRBV10-2 and TRBJ2-1; the D gene could be TRBD1 or TRBD2 (6 bases each). Trimming took 5 bases from V and 3 from J, leaving 11 bases between them. The CDR3 sequence is 14 residues long. Germline CDR1 WSHSY, CDR2 SAAADI. CDR3 nucleotide sequence: TGCGCCAGCAGTACTAGCAGGGGCTACAATGAGCAGTTCTTC. Protein: CASSTSRGYNEQFF.

The table lists this clonotype with many counts. V is TRBV27 and J is TRBJ2-1; no reliable D call. V lost 5 bases and J 0 bases, leaving 14 bases between the germline ends. Looked up from germline, CDR1 is MNHEY and CDR2 is SMNVEV (reference sequence). This CDR3 is 16 amino acids long. Written as DNA, the CDR3 is TGTGCCAGCAGTCACCTCGCGGTACGCTCCTACAATGAGCAGTTCTTC. Translation: CASSHLAVRSYNEQFF.

There are many counts of this clonotype. The chain carries TRBV5-1 and TRBJ1-1; tentative D call: TRBD1 (5 bases). This CDR3 spans 15 amino acids. Germline loops: CDR1 SGHRS, CDR2 YFSETQ. Trimming removed 0 bases at V and 5 bases at J, with 14 bases between. In DNA form, the CDR3 reads TGCGCCAGCAGCTTGGTGCGGCAGGGACGGACTGAAGCTTTCTTT. Translated: CASSLVRQGRTEAFF.

This clonotype was picked up many times. The chain has TRBV9 and TRBJ2-2; no clear D. V lost 1 base and J lost 6, with 4 bases in between. Germline V lookup: CDR1 SGDLS, CDR2 YYNGEE. The CDR3 loop spans 12 amino acids. The CDR3 reads CASSVNSGELFF. Here the CDR3 DNA reads TGTGCCAGCAGCGTAAATTCCGGGGAGCTGTTTTTT.

This clonotype was recorded at least ten times. The J gene is TRBJ2-3, the V gene TRBV15; 9 bases are a match to TRBD2. CDR1 is LNHNV and CDR2 is YYDKDF in the germline V gene (reference sequence). The CDR3 is made up of 16 amino acids. V gave up 4 bases and J gave up 0 bases; unmatched junction bases: 5. CDR3 loop: CATSTPLAGSTDTQYF. The CDR3 DNA reads TGTGCCACCAGCACACCGCTAGCGGGGAGCACAGATACGCAGTATTTT.

In its sample, this clonotype was seen many times. The chain has TRBV7-2 and TRBJ2-7; 7 bases match TRBD1. The CDR3 is 14 amino acids. The trim removed 8 bases at V and 0 bases at J, leaving 7 bases unmatched. Germline CDR1 is SGHTA and CDR2 is FQGNSA. CDR3 sequence: CASLTGTASYEQYF. CDR3 nucleotide sequence: TGTGCCAGCCTAACCGGGACAGCCTCCTACGAGCAGTACTTC.

This clonotype was seen at least ten times. This chain uses TRBV4-1 with TRBJ1-1; D may be TRBD1 (5 bases). CDR3 length: 14 residues. Trimming removed 2 bases at V and 6 bases at J, with 13 bases between. Germline lookup yields CDR1 MGHRA and CDR2 YSYEKL. The DNA of the CDR3 is TGCGCCAGCAGCCAACCTACAGGTTTCCCTGAAGCTTTCTTT. This codes for CASSQPTGFPEAFF.